This record covers a single T cell receptor beta chain. Its binding antigen is unknown. One base away there is no much larger clone; base qualities are not given. Each collaborating institution followed its own protocols to collect whole blood in K2EDTA tubes. For TCRbeta analysis, collaborators shipped samples in one of three forms: frozen whole blood, isolated PBMCs, or DNA extracted from either of those sample types. These data belong to a study of blood T cell repertoires in COVID-19 (dated by TCRdb to the early 2020s). About the full investigation: The collaborator samples originated in the United States, Italy and Spain and spanned the acute and convalescent phases of COVID-19. The prospective study material was composed of cDNA or gDNA derived from T cells, B-cell-depleted T cells, or PBMCs. A freely available public database, intended as a resource for researchers studying the immune response to SARS-CoV-2, is where the repertoires were released. The dataset comprised deeply sampled blood TCRbeta repertoires from subjects exposed to, actively infected with, or recovered from COVID-19. Where available, HLA class I and class II types were obtained from metadata supplied by the sample provider rather than from assay-based typing. Nearly every sample came with metadata listing a de-identified subject ID, COVID-19 status, age in years and sex. The samples were drawn from the first 160 participants of the ongoing ImmuneRACE study and from 1,254 subjects provided by 6 global collaborators. On the study overall, not on this receptor specifically: The amount of clinical and demographic metadata varied by source and participant and was provided uncurated.

The immunoSEQ Assay, a bias-controlled multiplex PCR, was used to amplify TCRbeta CDR3 regions from genomic DNA. The published analysis was carried out like this. The number of nucleated cells in each sample was estimated by amplification of reference gene primers within the assay. To quantify the absolute abundance of each unique TCRbeta CDR3 rearrangement, sequence reads were collapsed and filtered. For each sample, productive Simpson clonality was calculated by taking the square root of Simpson's diversity index across productive rearrangements. TCRdb stores this immuneACCESS table with in-frame sequences only. Part of the clones is absent; in the studies checked, under half of the shortfall reflects unresolved V genes, and no reason is known for the rest. V, J and clone size derive from that table, while D and trimming were established from the DNA sequence. The sample profile shows tens of thousands of clones; less than 85% of them were found once. The top ten constitute 2.5% to 3% of the sample.

Per the germline V gene, SGHTA is the CDR1 and FQGTGA is the CDR2. The junction shows trimming of 6 bases on V and 1 base on J, and the gene matches do not reach 4 bases of it. The CDR3 measures 15 amino acids from cysteine to phenylalanine. Of the read, only the CDR3 DNA is kept; its 45 bases are in frame from base 1. The receptor chain draws on TRBV7-3 and TRBJ2-5; 11 nucleotides in the junction match TRBD2. The sample comprised peripheral blood. This receptor was taken from a man aged 50 to 60 with acute or convalescent COVID-19. The CDR3 has the sequence CASSFSGGVQETQYF. The base sequence is TGTGCCAGCAGTTTTAGCGGGGGGGTCCAAGAGACCCAGTACTTC.